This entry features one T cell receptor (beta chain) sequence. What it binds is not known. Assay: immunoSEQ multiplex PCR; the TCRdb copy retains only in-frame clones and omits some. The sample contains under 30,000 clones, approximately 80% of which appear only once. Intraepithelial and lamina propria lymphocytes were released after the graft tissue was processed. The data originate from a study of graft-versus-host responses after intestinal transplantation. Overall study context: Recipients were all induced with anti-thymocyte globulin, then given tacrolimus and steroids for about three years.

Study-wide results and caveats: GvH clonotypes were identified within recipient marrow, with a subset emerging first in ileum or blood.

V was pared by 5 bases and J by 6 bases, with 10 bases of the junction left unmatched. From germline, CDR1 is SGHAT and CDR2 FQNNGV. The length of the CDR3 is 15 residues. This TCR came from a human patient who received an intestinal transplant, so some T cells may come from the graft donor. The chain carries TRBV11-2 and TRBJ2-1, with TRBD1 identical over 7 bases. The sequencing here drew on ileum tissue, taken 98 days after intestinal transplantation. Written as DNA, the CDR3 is TGTGCCAGCAGCCCCTCCTTGACAGGGCCCAATGAGCAGTTCTTC. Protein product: CASSPSLTGPNEQFF.